What follows are 13 T cell receptor beta chains derived from one specimen sequenced in a study of blood T cell repertoires in COVID-19 (dated by TCRdb to between 2020 and 2021). Library preparation was by the immunoSEQ multiplex PCR assay. Here the immuneACCESS table is served through TCRdb, limited to in-frame sequences with V and J called. Missing clones are a known gap in these copies; in checked studies unresolved V genes cover under half, and the rest lacks a known reason. Across this sample there are about 340,000 clones, with around 88% seen only once. The ten largest clones add up to 2.5% to 3.5% of the sample. The specimen was peripheral blood. Receptors originate from a man aged 25 to 40 with active or convalescent COVID-19.

This sequence joins TRBV28 and TRBJ1-4, with a possible D match to TRBD1 (5 bases). The CDR3 has 16 residues. Trimming removed 4 bases from V and 2 bases from J, with 14 bases in between. CDR1 is MDHEN and CDR2 is SYDVKM in the germline V gene. DNA of the CDR3: TGTGCCAGCAGTTCTTGGACATCCGGCACTAATGAAAAACTGTTTTTT. It translates to CASSSWTSGTNEKLFF. Full variable domain (missing parts from reference TRBV28 and TRBJ1-4): DVKVTQSSRYLVKRTGEKVFLECVQDMDHENMFWYRQDPGLGLRLIYFSYDVKMKEKGDIPEGYSVSREKKERFSLILESASTNQTSMYLCASSSWTSGTNEKLFFGSGTQLSVL.

V is TRBV12-5 and J is TRBJ2-1; TRBD2 matches 10 bases. The CDR3 runs 15 residues. Germline loops: CDR1 LGHNT, CDR2 FRNRAP. V trimming: 6 bases; J trimming: 10 bases; junction bases outside the gene matches: 12. The CDR3 DNA is TGTGCTAGTGGGCTCATAGCGGGAGGCTGGGGGGAGCAGTTCTTC. This gives the protein CASGLIAGGWGEQFF.

In nucleotides, the CDR3 is TGTGCCAGCAGCAAACCCCTAGATTTCCACTCTGGAAACACCATATATTTT. Its translation is CASSKPLDFHSGNTIYF. The chain links TRBV21-1 to TRBJ1-3. TRBV21-1 is a pseudogene segment. The CDR3 totals 17 residues.

The V call is TRBV5-6, the J call TRBJ2-7; 7 bases align to TRBD1. The germline CDR1 and CDR2 sequences are SGHDT and YYEEEE. CDR3 length: 14 residues. V was pared by 5 bases and J by 1 base, with 6 bases of the junction left unmatched. This CDR3 is CASRTGTASYEQYF. The CDR3 coding sequence is TGTGCCAGCAGGACCGGGACAGCTTCCTACGAGCAGTACTTC.

The gene calls are TRBV5-3 and TRBJ2-1; D might be TRBD1 (5 bases). Being an ORF, TRBV5-3 has a function that is uncertain. Trimming left V 6 bases short and J 8 bases short, with 15 bases between. The length of the CDR3 is 13 residues. This CDR3 is CARNLWVGDEQFF. The DNA for the CDR3 is TGTGCCAGAAACCTCTGGGTAGGGGATGAGCAGTTCTTC.

The V gene is TRBV7-9, the J gene TRBJ2-3; TRBD2 aligns across 10 bases. V shed 5 bases and J 5 bases; nucleotides not matched to a gene: 4. Germline values: CDR1 SEHNR, CDR2 FQNEAQ (reference sequence). This CDR3 is 14 amino acids long. The CDR3 region has the DNA TGTGCCAGCAGCCTAACTAGCGGGGAAGATACGCAGTATTTT. Protein: CASSLTSGEDTQYF.

The rearrangement links TRBV3-1 (or the pseudogene TRBV3-2) to TRBJ1-1, with 7 positions matching TRBD1. Losses at the gene ends were 1 base for V and 1 base for J; bases not matched to a gene: 3. Germline V CDR1 and CDR2: LGHDT, YNNKEL (reference sequence). The CDR3 has 15 amino acids. The CDR3 DNA sequence: TGTGCCAGCAGCCAAGCTAAGGGGGCGAACACTGAAGCTTTCTTT. Protein: CASSQAKGANTEAFF.

The chain links TRBV30 to TRBJ1-4; no clear D gene. CDR3 length: 14 residues. CDR1 is GTSNPN and CDR2 is SVGIG in the germline V gene (reference sequence). V lost 7 bases and J 6 bases, leaving 18 bases between the germline ends. The CDR3 DNA follows: TGTGCCTTGGCTCGGTTTAGGAGCCATGAAAAACTGTTTTTT. Its translation is CALARFRSHEKLFF.

The rearrangement uses TRBV11-2 and TRBJ2-7; D is undetermined. The CDR3 runs to 13 residues. Between the trimmed V and J ends, which lost 1 base and 2 bases, there was a span of 6 bases. Germline assignment: CDR1 SGHAT and CDR2 FQNNGV. CDR3 amino acids: CASSLVSTYEQYF. In DNA form, the CDR3 reads TGTGCCAGCAGCTTAGTTTCCACCTACGAGCAGTACTTC.

V usage is TRBV2 and J usage is TRBJ2-7; D perhaps matches TRBD2 (7 bases). From germline, CDR1 is SNHLY and CDR2 FYNNEI. The CDR3 is 16 residues long. The ends were cut back, 6 bases at V and 0 bases at J, with 18 bases in the middle. The CDR3 spells CASRRGRGPSSYEQYF. The CDR3 nucleotides read TGTGCCAGCAGGCGGGGGCGGGGGCCTAGCTCCTACGAGCAGTACTTC.

The J gene is TRBJ1-2, the V gene TRBV9; D not certain. The germline gives CDR1 SGDLS, CDR2 YYNGEE. V was clipped by 4 bases and J by 2 bases, with 18 bases between them. This CDR3 has 16 amino acids. The CDR3 region has the DNA TGTGCCAGCAGCTCACATCCTCGCGAGGGCAACTATGGCTACACCTTC. Its protein is CASSSHPREGNYGYTF.

The rearrangement links TRBV28 to TRBJ1-2, with D possibly matching TRBD1 (6 bases). Germline V gene data show CDR1 as MDHEN and CDR2 as SYDVKM. V lost 5 bases, J lost 4 bases, and 11 bases lay in between. The CDR3 totals 13 residues. The CDR3 region has the DNA TGTGCCAGCAGTCGACAGGTGATCTATGGCTACACCTTC. Its protein is CASSRQVIYGYTF.

The chain is built from TRBV5-1 and TRBJ1-6; TRBD1 matches at 10 bases. Germline CDR1 reads SGHRS; CDR2 reads YFSETQ. V gave up 3 bases and J gave up 9 bases; unmatched junction bases: 6. CDR3 length equals 15 residues. DNA of the CDR3: TGCGCCAGCAGCTCCGGGACAGGGGTTGGTTCACCCCTCCACTTT. Amino acid sequence: CASSSGTGVGSPLHF. The entire variable domain, with the rest obtained from reference TRBV5-1 and TRBJ1-6, is as follows: KAGVTQTPRYLIKTRGQQVTLSCSPISGHRSVSWYQQTPGQGLQFLFEYFSETQRNKGNFPGRFSGRQFSNSRSEMNVSTLELGDSALYLCASSSGTGVGSPLHFGNGTRLTVT.